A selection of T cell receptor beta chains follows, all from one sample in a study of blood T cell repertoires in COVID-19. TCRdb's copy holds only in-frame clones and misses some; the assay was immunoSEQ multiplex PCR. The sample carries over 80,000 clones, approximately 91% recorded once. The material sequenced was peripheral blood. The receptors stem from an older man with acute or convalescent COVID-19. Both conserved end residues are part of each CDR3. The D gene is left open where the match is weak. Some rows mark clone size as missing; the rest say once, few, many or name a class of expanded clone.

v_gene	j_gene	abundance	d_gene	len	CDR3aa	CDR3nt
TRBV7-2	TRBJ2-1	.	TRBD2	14	CASSSGLAGGVWFF	TGTGCCAGCAGCTCGGGACTAGCGGGAGGAGTGTGGTTCTTC
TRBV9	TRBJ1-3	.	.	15	CASSVGPDSGNTIYF	TGTGCCAGCAGCGTGGGCCCCGACTCTGGAAACACCATATATTTT
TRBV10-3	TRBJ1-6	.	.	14	CAIKPGRQNSPLHF	TGTGCCATCAAACCAGGGAGGCAGAATTCACCCCTCCACTTT
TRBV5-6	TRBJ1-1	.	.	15	CASSKITRDLTEAFF	TGTGCCAGCAGCAAAATAACCAGGGATCTCACTGAAGCTTTCTTT
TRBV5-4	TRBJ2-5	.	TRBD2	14	CASSRGGGEETQYF	TGTGCCAGCAGCAGGGGTGGGGGGGAAGAGACCCAGTACTTC
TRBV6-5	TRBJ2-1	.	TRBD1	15	CASTSRDRGSNEQFF	TGTGCCAGCACTTCGAGGGACAGGGGGTCCAATGAGCAGTTCTTC
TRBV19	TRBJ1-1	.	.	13	CASSRTENTEAFF	TGTGCCAGTAGTCGGACAGAGAACACTGAAGCTTTCTTT
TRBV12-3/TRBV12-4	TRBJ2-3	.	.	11	CASSSRDTQYF	TGTGCCAGCAGTTCCCGGGATACGCAGTATTTT
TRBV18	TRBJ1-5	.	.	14	CASSVTGGNQPQHF	TGTGCCAGCTCGGTGACAGGTGGCAATCAGCCCCAGCATTTT
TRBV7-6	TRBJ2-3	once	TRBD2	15	CASSLLAGSPDTQYF	TGTGCCAGCAGCTTACTAGCGGGGTCCCCAGATACGCAGTATTTT
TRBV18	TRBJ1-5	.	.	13	CASSQAGDQPQHF	TGTGCCAGCTCACAGGCAGGGGATCAGCCCCAGCATTTT
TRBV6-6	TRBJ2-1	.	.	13	CASSYGQLDEQFF	TGTGCCAGCAGTTACGGGCAACTAGACGAGCAGTTCTTC
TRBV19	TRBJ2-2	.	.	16	CASSKNRDKNTGELFF	TGTGCCAGTAGCAAAAACCGGGACAAGAACACCGGGGAGCTGTTTTTT
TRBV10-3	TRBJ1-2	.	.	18	CAISESYFGVREDYGYTF	TGTGCCATCAGTGAGTCGTATTTCGGGGTCCGGGAGGACTATGGCTACACCTTC
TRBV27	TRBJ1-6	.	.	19	CASSLSGLSPSSYNSPLHF	TGTGCCAGCAGTTTAAGCGGACTCAGCCCGAGCTCCTATAATTCACCCCTCCACTTT
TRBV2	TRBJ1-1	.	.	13	CATTKGDNTEAFF	TGTGCCACCACCAAGGGGGACAACACTGAAGCTTTCTTT
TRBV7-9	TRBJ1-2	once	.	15	CASSRGGDNLRGYTF	TGTGCCAGCAGCAGAGGGGGGGATAACCTCCGAGGCTACACCTTC
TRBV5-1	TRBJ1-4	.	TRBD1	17	CASSRGGQGSTNEKLFF	TGCGCCAGCAGCCGAGGGGGACAGGGATCAACTAATGAAAAACTGTTTTTT
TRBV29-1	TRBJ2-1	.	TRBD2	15	CSVEDGASGSNEQFF	TGCAGCGTTGAGGACGGGGCTAGCGGGAGTAATGAGCAGTTCTTC
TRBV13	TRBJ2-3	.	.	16	CASSPLALSGTDTQYF	TGTGCCAGCAGCCCCCTAGCCCTTTCCGGCACAGATACGCAGTATTTT
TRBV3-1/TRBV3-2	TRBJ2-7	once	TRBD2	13	CASSFSRGGEQYF	TGTGCCAGCAGCTTTAGCCGGGGGGGCGAGCAGTACTTC
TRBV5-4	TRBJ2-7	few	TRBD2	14	CASSLLAGQHEQYF	TGTGCCAGCAGCTTGTTAGCGGGCCAACACGAGCAGTACTTC
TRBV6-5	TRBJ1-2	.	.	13	CASSYLSGYGYTF	TGTGCCAGCAGTTACCTCTCAGGCTATGGCTACACCTTC
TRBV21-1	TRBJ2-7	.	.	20	CASSNRERQGARTNSYEQYF	TGTGCCAGCAGCAATAGGGAGAGACAGGGGGCGCGGACCAACTCCTACGAGCAGTACTTC
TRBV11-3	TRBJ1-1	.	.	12	CARGLSSTEAFF	TGTGCCAGGGGGCTATCGAGCACTGAAGCTTTCTTT
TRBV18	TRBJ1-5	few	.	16	CASSPNAAGSNQPQHF	TGTGCCAGCTCACCAAATGCGGCCGGTAGCAATCAGCCCCAGCATTTT
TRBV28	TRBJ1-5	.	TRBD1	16	CASSPTGQGAEQPQHF	TGTGCCAGCAGTCCGACCGGACAGGGGGCTGAGCAGCCCCAGCATTTT
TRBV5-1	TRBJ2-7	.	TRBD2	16	CASSYGTSGGQYEQYF	TGCGCCAGCAGCTACGGGACTAGCGGGGGCCAATACGAGCAGTACTTC
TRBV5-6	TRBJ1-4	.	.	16	CASSHGTLTPNEKLFF	TGTGCCAGCAGCCACGGGACACTGACGCCTAATGAAAAACTGTTTTTT
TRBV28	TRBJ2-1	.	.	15	CASSPARSSYNEQFF	TGTGCCAGCAGCCCGGCTAGGAGCTCCTACAATGAGCAGTTCTTC
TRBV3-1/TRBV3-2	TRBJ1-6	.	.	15	CASSQVGAQNSPLHF	TGTGCCAGCAGCCAAGTAGGGGCCCAAAATTCACCCCTCCACTTT
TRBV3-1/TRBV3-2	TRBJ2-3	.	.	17	CASSQAVVGGARDTQYF	TGTGCCAGCAGCCAAGCGGTGGTGGGGGGGGCCCGAGATACGCAGTATTTT
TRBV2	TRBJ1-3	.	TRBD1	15	CASSYGQGVLDTIYF	TGTGCCAGCAGTTACGGACAGGGAGTCTTAGACACCATATATTTT
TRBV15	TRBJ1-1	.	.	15	CATSRERGLNTEAFF	TGTGCCACCAGCAGAGAAAGGGGGTTAAACACTGAAGCTTTCTTT
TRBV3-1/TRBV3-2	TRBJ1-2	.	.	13	CASSVGPADGYTF	TGTGCCAGCAGCGTGGGCCCCGCCGATGGCTACACCTTC
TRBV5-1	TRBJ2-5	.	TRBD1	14	CASSPSDRGETQYF	TGCGCCAGCAGCCCCTCGGACAGGGGAGAGACCCAGTACTTC
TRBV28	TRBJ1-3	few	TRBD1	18	CASSSPPGDRGSGNTIYF	TGTGCCAGCAGTTCCCCCCCGGGAGACAGGGGCTCTGGAAACACCATATATTTT